This is a list of T cell receptor beta chains from one sample in a study of blood T cell repertoires in COVID-19. Clones were read by immunoSEQ multiplex PCR, and TCRdb kept only the in-frame ones, dropping some. The profile covers 70,000 to 75,000 clones, with about four fifths appearing a single time and roughly 27% taken by the ten largest. Input material: peripheral blood. Receptors originate from a man aged 65 to 79 with acute or convalescent COVID-19. Each CDR3 is given with its conserved first and last residue. The D gene is left open where the match is weak. Not every row has a clone size; where given, it reads once, few, many or a size class.

len: 14
abundance: .
d_gene: TRBD1
j_gene: TRBJ1-1
v_gene: TRBV24-1
CDR3nt: TGTGCCACCAGTGACCCTGCCACAGGGGGCAAGGCTTTCTTT
CDR3aa: CATSDPATGGKAFF

len: 14
abundance: .
d_gene: .
j_gene: TRBJ1-1
v_gene: TRBV6-5
CDR3nt: TGTGCCAGCACCAGACACCTCTCCGGCACTGAAGCTTTCTTT
CDR3aa: CASTRHLSGTEAFF

len: 15
abundance: .
d_gene: .
j_gene: TRBJ2-3
v_gene: TRBV5-4
CDR3nt: TGTGCCAGCAGACGTACGGGAGTTGGCACAGATACGCAGTATTTT
CDR3aa: CASRRTGVGTDTQYF

len: 14
abundance: once
d_gene: TRBD1
j_gene: TRBJ1-1
v_gene: TRBV7-8
CDR3nt: TGTGCCAGCAGCTTAGCGGGACAGTCCACTGAAGCTTTCTTT
CDR3aa: CASSLAGQSTEAFF

len: 16
abundance: .
d_gene: TRBD2
j_gene: TRBJ2-7
v_gene: TRBV6-6
CDR3nt: TGTGCCAGCAGTCGACTAGCGGATGCCTACTCCTACGAGCAGTACTTC
CDR3aa: CASSRLADAYSYEQYF

len: 16
abundance: .
d_gene: TRBD2
j_gene: TRBJ2-7
v_gene: TRBV6-5
CDR3nt: TGTGCCAGCAGTTACTCATCCCACGCGGGAGCATACGAGCAGTACTTC
CDR3aa: CASSYSSHAGAYEQYF

len: 13
abundance: .
d_gene: TRBD1
j_gene: TRBJ1-5
v_gene: TRBV7-2
CDR3nt: TGTGCCAGCAGCGCGGACAGGGGCAAGCCCCAGCATTTT
CDR3aa: CASSADRGKPQHF

len: 16
abundance: .
d_gene: TRBD2
j_gene: TRBJ2-3
v_gene: TRBV6-1
CDR3nt: TGTGCCAGCAGTGTTGAGAGCCTAGCGGGAGCGTTAACGCAGTATTTT
CDR3aa: CASSVESLAGALTQYF

len: 15
abundance: .
d_gene: .
j_gene: TRBJ1-6
v_gene: TRBV4-2
CDR3nt: TGTGCCAGCAGCCAAGATGCTCTCGGGGGACGGGCCCTCCACTTT
CDR3aa: CASSQDALGGRALHF

len: 14
abundance: .
d_gene: TRBD1
j_gene: TRBJ2-7
v_gene: TRBV11-3
CDR3nt: TGTGCCAGCAGCGACCGGGACAGAGGCAACGAGCAGTACTTC
CDR3aa: CASSDRDRGNEQYF

len: 15
abundance: .
d_gene: TRBD2
j_gene: TRBJ2-7
v_gene: TRBV6-5
CDR3nt: TGTGCCAGCAGCCCCCAGAGGCGGGAGTCCTACGAGCAGTACTTC
CDR3aa: CASSPQRRESYEQYF

len: 12
abundance: .
d_gene: .
j_gene: TRBJ2-4
v_gene: TRBV29-1
CDR3nt: TGCAGCGTACAGGGTTGGGGAAACATTCAGTACTTC
CDR3aa: CSVQGWGNIQYF

len: 16
abundance: once
d_gene: TRBD1
j_gene: TRBJ1-5
v_gene: TRBV28
CDR3nt: TGTGCCAGCAGTTGGTTCAGGGGGCAAGGTGATCAGCCCCAGCATTTT
CDR3aa: CASSWFRGQGDQPQHF

len: 16
abundance: .
d_gene: TRBD2
j_gene: TRBJ2-1
v_gene: TRBV10-1
CDR3nt: TGCGCCAGCAGTGCGGCTAGCGGGATTGGCCACAATGAGCAGTTCTTC
CDR3aa: CASSAASGIGHNEQFF

len: 16
abundance: .
d_gene: TRBD1
j_gene: TRBJ2-2
v_gene: TRBV6-4
CDR3nt: TGTGCCAGCAGTGGCCGGACAGGGGGCATCACCGGGGAGCTGTTTTTT
CDR3aa: CASSGRTGGITGELFF

len: 18
abundance: .
d_gene: TRBD1
j_gene: TRBJ2-6
v_gene: TRBV25-1
CDR3nt: TGTGCCAGCAGTGTTCGGGGACAGGGGGGCCCTGGGGCCAACGTCCTGACTTTC
CDR3aa: CASSVRGQGGPGANVLTF

len: 14
abundance: .
d_gene: .
j_gene: TRBJ1-6
v_gene: TRBV30
CDR3nt: TGTGCCTGGAATAGTCGCTCCTATAATTCACCCCTCCACTTT
CDR3aa: CAWNSRSYNSPLHF

len: 16
abundance: .
d_gene: TRBD1
j_gene: TRBJ2-7
v_gene: TRBV7-9
CDR3nt: TGTGCCAGCAGCCCCCCCCCAAGGGACAGTAGCTACGAGCAGTACTTC
CDR3aa: CASSPPPRDSSYEQYF

len: 15
abundance: .
d_gene: TRBD2
j_gene: TRBJ2-1
v_gene: TRBV6-2/TRBV6-3
CDR3nt: TGTGCCAGCAGCCGGACTAGCGGGAGGGAAAATGAGCAGTTCTTC
CDR3aa: CASSRTSGRENEQFF

len: 12
abundance: .
d_gene: .
j_gene: TRBJ2-3
v_gene: TRBV4-1
CDR3nt: TGCGCCAGCAGCCAAGATAGCTCCGCTCTGTATTTT
CDR3aa: CASSQDSSALYF

len: 13
abundance: .
d_gene: TRBD2
j_gene: TRBJ2-1
v_gene: TRBV29-1
CDR3nt: TGCAGCTCCCTCGGGACTAGCCATCCTGAGCAGTTCTTC
CDR3aa: CSSLGTSHPEQFF

len: 15
abundance: .
d_gene: .
j_gene: TRBJ1-6
v_gene: TRBV7-2
CDR3nt: TGTGCCAGCAGCCGGACGGGATATAGGGATTCACCCCTCCACTTT
CDR3aa: CASSRTGYRDSPLHF

len: 13
abundance: .
d_gene: .
j_gene: TRBJ2-7
v_gene: TRBV20-1
CDR3nt: TGCAGTGCTAGTCAAGGGGCTGCCTACGAGCAGTACTTC
CDR3aa: CSASQGAAYEQYF

len: 14
abundance: .
d_gene: TRBD1
j_gene: TRBJ1-2
v_gene: TRBV4-3
CDR3nt: TGCGCCAGCAGACCTGGACAGGGGGTCCATGGCTACACCTTC
CDR3aa: CASRPGQGVHGYTF

len: 18
abundance: .
d_gene: .
j_gene: TRBJ2-7
v_gene: TRBV15
CDR3nt: TGTGCCACCAGCAGAGATGCCGGTGGGCGGGGTAGGTCCTACGAGCAGTACTTC
CDR3aa: CATSRDAGGRGRSYEQYF

len: 15
abundance: .
d_gene: TRBD1
j_gene: TRBJ2-7
v_gene: TRBV6-5
CDR3nt: TGTGCCACTAAGGATTGGGGACAGGGGACCTACGAGCAGTACTTC
CDR3aa: CATKDWGQGTYEQYF

len: 14
abundance: .
d_gene: .
j_gene: TRBJ1-3
v_gene: TRBV25-1
CDR3nt: TGTGCCAGCAGTGGGACAGTCTCTGGAAACACCATATATTTT
CDR3aa: CASSGTVSGNTIYF

len: 12
abundance: .
d_gene: .
j_gene: TRBJ1-2
v_gene: TRBV30
CDR3nt: TGTGCCTGGAGCCAGGGGAACTATGGCTACACCTTC
CDR3aa: CAWSQGNYGYTF

len: 13
abundance: .
d_gene: TRBD1
j_gene: TRBJ1-1
v_gene: TRBV3-1/TRBV3-2
CDR3nt: TGTGCCAGTATGAAAGGGGGACAGACTGAAGCTTTCTTT
CDR3aa: CASMKGGQTEAFF

len: 18
abundance: .
d_gene: .
j_gene: TRBJ2-7
v_gene: TRBV20-1
CDR3nt: TGCAGTGCTAGTTCGTTTGCGGGTGGGTTAACCGCTACTCGCGAGCAGTACTTC
CDR3aa: CSASSFAGGLTATREQYF

len: 13
abundance: .
d_gene: .
j_gene: TRBJ1-1
v_gene: TRBV19
CDR3nt: TGTGCCAGTAGGAGAGAGCGGAACACTGAAGCTTTCTTT
CDR3aa: CASRRERNTEAFF

len: 11
abundance: .
d_gene: .
j_gene: TRBJ1-1
v_gene: TRBV7-9
CDR3nt: TGTGCCAGCCGCGGGAACACTGAAGCTTTCTTT
CDR3aa: CASRGNTEAFF

len: 13
abundance: .
d_gene: .
j_gene: TRBJ1-2
v_gene: TRBV24-1
CDR3nt: TGTGCCACCAGTGTCGGGGTATCAAGTGGCTACACCTTC
CDR3aa: CATSVGVSSGYTF

len: 14
abundance: .
d_gene: .
j_gene: TRBJ2-5
v_gene: TRBV5-4
CDR3nt: TGTGCCAGCAGCTCGCCCGGGACTCAAGAGACCCAGTACTTC
CDR3aa: CASSSPGTQETQYF

len: 11
abundance: .
d_gene: .
j_gene: TRBJ2-5
v_gene: TRBV7-2
CDR3nt: TGTGCCAGCAGCCCCTCCGAGACCCAGTACTTC
CDR3aa: CASSPSETQYF

len: 13
abundance: .
d_gene: TRBD2
j_gene: TRBJ2-3
v_gene: TRBV19
CDR3nt: TGTGCCAGTAGTACCTCCGGGACTAGCGTGTGGCATTTT
CDR3aa: CASSTSGTSVWHF

len: 14
abundance: .
d_gene: .
j_gene: TRBJ2-3
v_gene: TRBV2
CDR3nt: TGTGCCAGCACGGTGGCTCGCGGCGCAGATACGCAGTATTTT
CDR3aa: CASTVARGADTQYF

len: 12
abundance: .
d_gene: .
j_gene: TRBJ2-7
v_gene: TRBV2
CDR3nt: TGTGCCAGCAGCCAGACATACGACGAGCAGTACTTC
CDR3aa: CASSQTYDEQYF

len: 13
abundance: .
d_gene: TRBD1
j_gene: TRBJ1-4
v_gene: TRBV6-5
CDR3nt: TGTGCCGGAGCCGGGACAGGGAATGAAAAACTGTTTTTT
CDR3aa: CAGAGTGNEKLFF

len: 14
abundance: .
d_gene: .
j_gene: TRBJ1-1
v_gene: TRBV5-1
CDR3nt: TGCGCCAGCAGCTTGCAGAGATGGACAACTGAAGCTTTCTTT
CDR3aa: CASSLQRWTTEAFF

len: 14
abundance: few
d_gene: .
j_gene: TRBJ1-3
v_gene: TRBV6-6
CDR3nt: TGTGCCAGCAGTGTAGGGGGGGGTGGAAACACCATATATTTT
CDR3aa: CASSVGGGGNTIYF

len: 15
abundance: .
d_gene: TRBD1
j_gene: TRBJ2-3
v_gene: TRBV18
CDR3nt: TGTGCCAGCTCACGTGACAGGGGGCAGTCAGATACGCAGTATTTT
CDR3aa: CASSRDRGQSDTQYF

len: 15
abundance: .
d_gene: TRBD2
j_gene: TRBJ2-7
v_gene: TRBV11-3
CDR3nt: TGTGCCAGCAGCTACCGACTAGCGGGAGGGCAAGAGCAGTACTTC
CDR3aa: CASSYRLAGGQEQYF

len: 15
abundance: .
d_gene: .
j_gene: TRBJ1-5
v_gene: TRBV30
CDR3nt: TGTGCCTGGAGTGTACGTGGAGGGGCGAATCAGCCCCAGCATTTT
CDR3aa: CAWSVRGGANQPQHF

len: 15
abundance: once
d_gene: .
j_gene: TRBJ1-2
v_gene: TRBV5-1
CDR3nt: TGCGCCAGCATCGGCCCAGGGCATAACGGGTATGGCTACACCTTC
CDR3aa: CASIGPGHNGYGYTF

len: 18
abundance: .
d_gene: TRBD1
j_gene: TRBJ1-5
v_gene: TRBV19
CDR3nt: TGTGCCAGTAGTATAGTTCCGAAGGGCCAGGGGGGAAATCAGCCCCAGCATTTT
CDR3aa: CASSIVPKGQGGNQPQHF

len: 13
abundance: .
d_gene: TRBD1
j_gene: TRBJ1-2
v_gene: TRBV19
CDR3nt: TGTGCCAGTAGTATAGGCTGGACAGGTGGCTACACCTTC
CDR3aa: CASSIGWTGGYTF

len: 18
abundance: .
d_gene: TRBD2
j_gene: TRBJ2-1
v_gene: TRBV27
CDR3nt: TGTGCCAGCAGTTTATCGGTCCTCGGGACTAGCGAATACAATGAGCAGTTCTTC
CDR3aa: CASSLSVLGTSEYNEQFF

len: 16
abundance: once
d_gene: TRBD1
j_gene: TRBJ2-2
v_gene: TRBV5-4
CDR3nt: TGTGCCAGCAGCTCGCGCGACAGGGGCAACACCGGGGAGCTGTTTTTT
CDR3aa: CASSSRDRGNTGELFF

len: 15
abundance: .
d_gene: .
j_gene: TRBJ2-3
v_gene: TRBV15
CDR3nt: TGTGCCACCAGCAGAGATTTAGTTACTGGAGATACGCAGTATTTT
CDR3aa: CATSRDLVTGDTQYF

len: 14
abundance: .
d_gene: TRBD2
j_gene: TRBJ2-1
v_gene: TRBV5-1
CDR3nt: TGCGCCAGCAGCTTTAGCGGGGGCCACAATGAGCAGTTCTTC
CDR3aa: CASSFSGGHNEQFF

len: 14
abundance: few
d_gene: TRBD1
j_gene: TRBJ1-6
v_gene: TRBV5-1
CDR3nt: TGCGCCAGCAGCTGGGGACAGATTAATTCACCCCTCCACTTT
CDR3aa: CASSWGQINSPLHF

len: 19
abundance: .
d_gene: TRBD1
j_gene: TRBJ1-4
v_gene: TRBV28
CDR3nt: TGTGCCAGCAGTTTACCTGGGACAGGGGGGCGTCTGCGTGATGAAAAACTGTTTTTT
CDR3aa: CASSLPGTGGRLRDEKLFF

len: 14
abundance: .
d_gene: TRBD1
j_gene: TRBJ1-2
v_gene: TRBV6-5
CDR3nt: TGTGCCAGCAGGGACAGACAGGGGGCGTATGGCTACACCTTC
CDR3aa: CASRDRQGAYGYTF

len: 13
abundance: few
d_gene: .
j_gene: TRBJ1-3
v_gene: TRBV7-9
CDR3nt: TGTGCCAGCAGCTTAATCCTAGGAAACACCATATATTTT
CDR3aa: CASSLILGNTIYF